The next 8 T cell receptor beta chains were all read from a single sample in a study of blood T cell repertoires in COVID-19. Clones were read by immunoSEQ multiplex PCR, and TCRdb kept only the in-frame ones, dropping some. The sample includes about 140,000 clones, more than 75% of them seen just once. Sequencing input: peripheral blood. The receptors were gathered from a woman between 40 and 50 years old with acute or convalescent COVID-19.

The chain uses TRBV7-2 and TRBJ2-3, with a tentative D call TRBD2 (6 bases). V dropped 4 bases and J dropped 0 bases, with 20 bases sitting between them. CDR3 length: 18 residues. Germline loops: CDR1 SGHTA, CDR2 FQGNSA. In nucleotides, the CDR3 is TGTGCCAGCAGCTCCCCCTGGGCTAGCGCGGATAGCACAGATACGCAGTATTTT. Its translation is CASSSPWASADSTDTQYF.

The CDR3 DNA sequence: TGTGCCAGCAGCATTAATCTAGCGGGGTCCCTTGGGGAGCAGTACTTC. Amino acid sequence: CASSINLAGSLGEQYF. The V gene is TRBV7-2, the J gene TRBJ2-7; TRBD2 agrees at 9 bases. This CDR3 comprises 16 residues. Germline V gives CDR1 SGHTA, CDR2 FQGNSA. With V trimmed by 5 bases and J by 7 bases, 15 bases remained unmatched.

The J gene is TRBJ1-5, the V gene TRBV12-3 or TRBV12-4; D gene uncertain. Trimming took 5 bases from V and 7 from J, leaving 9 bases between them. The CDR3 length is 12 residues. CDR3 protein: CASSPSGQPQHF. CDR3 DNA sequence: TGTGCCAGCAGTCCGAGCGGACAGCCCCAGCATTTT.

This rearrangement joins TRBV24-1 to TRBJ1-4; D is possibly TRBD1 (5 bases). Germline V gene data show CDR1 as KGHDR and CDR2 as SFDVKD. Trimming left V 8 bases short and J 2 bases short, with 14 bases between. This CDR3 comprises 15 residues. This chain's CDR3 is CATTPPGVTNEKLFF. The CDR3, as DNA: TGTGCCACCACTCCTCCGGGGGTTACTAATGAAAAACTGTTTTTT.

The rearrangement joins TRBV25-1 to TRBJ2-6; weak D call: TRBD1 (5 bases). The germline gives CDR1 MGHDK, CDR2 SYGVNS. CDR3 length: 16 residues. Trimming cost V 2 bases and J 0 bases, with 8 bases left between them. The chain's CDR3 is CASSEQGFSGANVLTF. The CDR3 nucleotides read TGTGCCAGCAGTGAACAGGGATTCTCTGGGGCCAACGTCCTGACTTTC.

The rearrangement joins TRBV24-1 to TRBJ1-2, with D hard to call. Germline CDR1 reads KGHDR; CDR2 reads SFDVKD. The CDR3 runs 14 residues. V was clipped by 0 bases and J by 1 base, with 5 bases between them. The CDR3 loop is CATSDLGVNYGYTF. CDR3 nucleotides: TGTGCCACCAGTGATTTGGGAGTTAACTATGGCTACACCTTC.

This sequence joins TRBV19 and TRBJ1-5; D is uncertain. Germline lookup yields CDR1 LNHDA and CDR2 SQIVND (reference sequence). Trimming took off 8 bases at V and 0 bases at J, with 8 bases between the two ends. The CDR3 loop spans 13 amino acids. The CDR3 spells CASGLISNQPQHF. For the CDR3, the DNA is TGTGCCAGTGGCCTGATTAGCAATCAGCCCCAGCATTTT.

The chain employs TRBV24-1 and TRBJ1-5; D is undetermined. The ends were cut back, 2 bases at V and 6 bases at J, with 7 bases in the middle. Germline CDR1 is KGHDR and CDR2 is SFDVKD. The CDR3 is 13 amino acids. CDR3 residues: CATSDSRGQPQHF. The CDR3 DNA is TGTGCCACCAGTGATTCTCGGGGTCAGCCCCAGCATTTT.